This T cell receptor beta chain stems from a study of vaccination and CD4 T cells after COVID-19 (dated by TCRdb to 2022 to 2024). About the study as a whole: SARS-CoV-2 positivity had been established in the convalescent patients by nasal swab PCR, and mild disease was recorded in nine or ten of these patients and severe disease in one. Post-COVID blood samples were collected from convalescent patients a median of roughly 100 days after diagnosis, with a range of about 35 to 161 days. Post-vaccine blood samples were collected a median of about 72 days after the second vaccine dose, ranging from roughly 12 to 250 days. In control cultures, a CEFX viral epitope pool was used as positive control, an HIV-1 Nef peptide pool was used as negative control, or no peptide was added. In around ten COVID-19 convalescent patients and a handful of infection-naive healthy vaccine recipients, the spike-specific CD4+ TCR repertoire before mRNA vaccination was compared with the repertoire after mRNA vaccination. Overlapping spike peptide pools from SARS-CoV-2 and from the common cold coronaviruses HCoV-NL63, HCoV-OC43 and HCoV-229E were used as culture stimuli. Participants received two doses of either the Pfizer-BioNTech BNT162b2 vaccine (n=8) or the Moderna mRNA-1273 vaccine (n=2). Six males and four females were included in the convalescent cohort, with two Hispanic individuals, seven Caucasians, two Asians and one multiracial person represented.

The sample's treatment or condition, from its label and the paper: 10-day PBMC culture with coronavirus spike peptide pools or control peptides (ViraFEST assay). The ViraFEST assay was used in the study, in which antigen-specific T cells were expanded with peptide pools and expanded clonotypes were subsequently identified by TCR sequencing. The convalescent patients' positive SARS-CoV-2 PCR tests fell between March and December 2020, which was before the Alpha, Beta and Delta variants emerged in the United States. Each well held approximately 2 million PBMCs cultured in IMDM containing approximately 5% human AB serum and roughly 9.7 IU/ml IL-2, with 8.5 to 10 ug/ml peptide pools added. Half of the culture medium was replaced with fresh IL-2-containing medium on days 3 and 7. After about 10 days of culture, CD4+ T cells were isolated by negative selection using the EasySep CD4+ T cell isolation kit. PBMCs were separated from whole blood using Ficoll-Paque Plus gradient centrifugation and then either used fresh or cryopreserved at -140C. Culture conditions were generally each tested in triplicate wells.

Receptors were amplified or captured by PCR. DNA from cultured CD4+ T cells underwent TCR sequencing with the Oncomine TCR Beta short-read assay at the Johns Hopkins FTIC core. The QIAamp micro DNA kit was used to extract genomic DNA from the cultured CD4+ T cells. The Oncomine TCR Beta libraries from cultured CD4+ T cells were pooled using unique dual indexes and then sequenced on an Illumina iSeq 100. Turning to the authors' computational methods: Non-productive sequences were removed, and CDR3s not starting with C, not ending with F or W, or shorter than 7 amino acids were discarded. The MANAFEST web application identified antigen-specific clonotypes by comparing peptide-stimulated wells against reference wells and other culture wells. An FDR below 0.05, an odds ratio above 5, and a productive frequency above 0.1% in at least two of three replicate wells were required for clones to be considered positive. Clonotypes that were significantly expanded in both SARS-CoV-2 spike wells and at least one common cold coronavirus spike condition were defined as cross-reactive. Similarity between CDR3 sequences was evaluated in R version 3.6.1 using Levenshtein distances (stringdist) and unrooted phylogenetic trees (ape). TCRdb trimmed the raw reads at Q25, called clones with MiXCR and kept productive beta chains. Rows with a matching CDR3 protein are joined into one entry that keeps the most common DNA and genes. The V and J calls come from TCRdb's annotation, not from the publication. The sample includes 11,000 to 15,000 distinct CDR3 sequences, with about 50% observed a single time. The ten largest clones represent 7.8% of the sample.

Worth noting for this clonotype: Its target antigen remains unknown. No clone much larger than this one lies a single base away; base qualities are absent.

What the research found in general, with its limitations: The median count of SARS-CoV-2-reactive clonotypes went up from 20 to 25 after infection to 38 after vaccination, although the change was not significant. In convalescent patients, a median about 90% of post-vaccine SARS-CoV-2-reactive clones were detected only after vaccination, and vaccine-specific priming was suggested by this finding. The study included relatively few convalescent patients and did not analyze early timepoints after natural infection. Of the vaccine-specific clones found in convalescent patients, nearly all (304 of 307) were mono-reactive for SARS-CoV-2 spike instead of being cross-reactive with common cold coronaviruses.

CDR1 and CDR2 are drawn from the germline V gene (reference sequence): LGHDT, YNNKEL. From cysteine to phenylalanine, the CDR3 is 13 amino acids long. CDR3 DNA is the only sequence kept; it has 39 bases, read in frame from the first base. V gives up 4 bases and J gives up 4 bases, and the segment between their germline ends measures 7 bases. The receptor comes from a human donor who had recovered from COVID-19. The chain joins TRBV3-1 to TRBJ2-2; the D gene is unclear. The specimen was CD4+ T cells from blood, cultured in vitro. CDR3 sequence: CASSPSRTGELFF. The sequenced DNA: TGTGCCAGCAGCCCCTCCCGCACCGGGGAGCTGTTTTTT.